This T cell receptor beta chain was profiled in a study of blood T cell repertoires in COVID-19. Study-wide context: The United States, Italy and Spain were the sources of the acute and convalescent COVID-19 samples.

In the authors' workflow: Amplification of reference gene primers provided the estimated nucleated cell counts. This table comes from immunoSEQ multiplex PCR, and its TCRdb copy is limited to in-frame clones, with some not included. That table gives V, J and clone size, and the DNA gave D and trimming. The sample lists about 50,000 clones, 70% to 90% occurring once. The CDR3 loop spans 13 amino acids. The germline CDR1 and CDR2 sequences are SGHAT and FQNNGV. V was pared by 3 bases and J by 7 bases, with 13 bases between. This clone was recorded a few times. The chain has TRBV11-2 and TRBJ2-7; D call uncertain. This clonotype originated in a human donor in a cohort sampled during active COVID-19. The sequenced material came from peripheral blood. The CDR3 protein is CASSLVRVEEQYF. The CDR3 nucleotides read TGTGCCAGCAGCTTGGTTCGGGTGGAAGAGCAGTACTTC.